The sequence of this T cell receptor beta chain was determined in a study of T cells in Graves' hyperthyroidism and ophthalmopathy. RNA transcripts gave rise to amplified TCR beta CDR3 regions. In the first-round RT-PCR of the TCR CDR3, the HTBI primer set was used. TCRdb re-called the multiplex PCR reads through MiXCR, storing one row per CDR3 protein. The data contain a few hundred thousand distinct CDR3 sequences, roughly 14% of them singletons. This clonotype was seen at least ten times. The CDR3 sequence is 13 residues long. With 0 bases removed from V and 10 bases from J, the gap between germline ends came to 13 bases. The germline gives CDR1 SGHDT, CDR2 YYEEEE.

This chain links TRBV5-6 with TRBJ1-2; D remains ambiguous. Material: blood. The receptor was isolated from a woman in her 30s with Graves' hyperthyroidism. The CDR3 nucleotides read TGTGCCAGCAGCTTGGCTGGGCTAGGTAACTACACCTTC. This codes for CASSLAGLGNYTF.